The 18 T cell receptor beta chains presented below share a single source sample, sequenced in a study of identical twins. One entry per CDR3 protein results from TCRdb running MiXCR on the 5' RACE reads. This table holds 550,000 to 700,000 distinct CDR3 sequences, approximately 21% found once. These data also formed part of another study, on T cells expressing NK-cell markers.

Sequences were obtained from PBMCs. The receptors here all came from a woman under 30 in good health.

The chain carries TRBV20-1 and TRBJ2-7; D might be TRBD1 or TRBD2, each matching 5 bases. The germline V gene encodes CDR1 DFQATT and CDR2 SNEGSKA (reference sequence). The V and J ends lost 4 bases and 7 bases respectively, with 14 bases between them. This CDR3 has 12 amino acids. CDR3 DNA: TGCAGTGCTACTGGGACGGGTAAAGAGCAGTACTTC. Translated: CSATGTGKEQYF.

This clonotype came up a few times. The chain joins TRBV28 to TRBJ2-3; 7 bases are a match to TRBD2. The trim removed 3 bases at V and 2 bases at J, leaving 11 bases unmatched. Germline V gene data show CDR1 as MDHEN and CDR2 as SYDVKM. This CDR3 comprises 17 residues. CDR3 DNA: TGTGCCAGCAGTTTCCCGGGCGGGGGACCCCCCACAGATACGCAGTATTTT. This codes for CASSFPGGGPPTDTQYF. The variable domain in full, with the rest retrieved from reference TRBV28 and TRBJ2-3, is DVKVTQSSRYLVKRTGEKVFLECVQDMDHENMFWYRQDPGLGLRLIYFSYDVKMKEKGDIPEGYSVSREKKERFSLILESASTNQTSMYLCASSFPGGGPPTDTQYFGPGTRLTVL.

The J gene is TRBJ2-1, the V gene TRBV5-1, with 9 bases matching TRBD1. The CDR3 sequence is 16 residues long. V dropped 0 bases and J dropped 7; count of bases not matched to a gene: 8. Germline-derived CDR1 and CDR2 are SGHRS and YFSETQ. CDR3 amino acids: CASSLVAGQGGNEQFF. CDR3 nucleotide sequence: TGCGCCAGCAGCTTGGTTGCGGGACAGGGTGGAAATGAGCAGTTCTTC. Full variable domain (outside the CDR3, taken from reference TRBV5-1 and TRBJ2-1): KAGVTQTPRYLIKTRGQQVTLSCSPISGHRSVSWYQQTPGQGLQFLFEYFSETQRNKGNFPGRFSGRQFSNSRSEMNVSTLELGDSALYLCASSLVAGQGGNEQFFGPGTRLTVL.

This clonotype was recorded a few times. This sequence joins TRBV7-2 and TRBJ2-3, with D possibly matching TRBD2 (5 bases). The germline V and J ends were trimmed by 4 bases and 7 bases, with 18 bases remaining between them. Germline CDR1 is SGHTA and CDR2 is FQGNSA. The CDR3 runs 15 residues. CDR3 in DNA: TGTGCCAGCAGCTCAACTAGTGGCGGGTTTAATACGCAGTATTTT. It is translated as CASSSTSGGFNTQYF.

This chain links TRBV2 with TRBJ1-1; D might be TRBD1 (6 bases). Germline V gene data show CDR1 as SNHLY and CDR2 as FYNNEI. The CDR3 sequence is 14 residues long. Trimming cost V 7 bases and J 5 bases, with 17 bases left between them. CDR3 loop: CASNRRGARTEAFF. In DNA, the CDR3 is TGTGCCAGCAACCGTCGGGGGGCTCGGACTGAAGCTTTCTTT.

V is TRBV20-1 and J is TRBJ2-5; D is perhaps TRBD2 (6 bases). V was cut by 4 bases and J by 4 bases, with 19 bases left in between. Germline values: CDR1 DFQATT, CDR2 SNEGSKA (reference sequence). The CDR3 has 15 residues. The CDR3, as DNA: TGCAGTGCTATAGATGTCCTGGGGAGGCGAGAGACCCAGTACTTC. Protein sequence: CSAIDVLGRRETQYF.

This clonotype was seen a handful of times. The chain couples TRBV12-3 or TRBV12-4 to TRBJ2-3; maybe TRBD1 (5 bases). The CDR3 is 15 amino acids. Trimming cost V 7 bases and J 2 bases, with 16 bases left between them. CDR3 bases: TGTGCCAGCACCGCAGGGCTATTGGACACAGATACGCAGTATTTT. Translated: CASTAGLLDTDTQYF.

This clonotype occurred many times. The chain couples TRBV2 to TRBJ2-5; no reliable D call. CDR1 is SNHLY, CDR2 FYNNEI, per germline. This CDR3 comprises 12 residues. Trimming left V 6 bases short and J 2 bases short, with 7 bases between. The CDR3 sequence is CASRREQETQYF. The CDR3 DNA reads as TGTGCCAGCAGAAGGGAACAAGAGACCCAGTACTTC. Combining the CDR3 with reference TRBV2 and TRBJ2-5 gives the whole variable domain EPEVTQTPSHQVTQMGQEVILRCVPISNHLYFYWYRQILGQKVEFLVSFYNNEISEKSEIFDDQFSVERPDGSNFTLKIRSTKLEDSAMYFCASRREQETQYFGPGTRLLVL.

This clonotype has a handful of counts. The chain uses TRBV7-2 and TRBJ1-5; possible D gene TRBD1, 6 bases. Germline V CDR1 and CDR2: SGHTA, FQGNSA. Trimming cost V 7 bases and J 0 bases, with 13 bases left between them. The CDR3 extends over 15 amino acids. As DNA, the CDR3 is TGTGCCAGCACCTCAGGACAGTATAGCAATCAGCCCCAGCATTTT. It codes for CASTSGQYSNQPQHF.

The V call is TRBV7-9, the J call TRBJ2-1; D might be TRBD1 or TRBD2, each matching 6 bases. V was pared by 5 bases and J by 6 bases, with 20 bases between. Germline loops: CDR1 SEHNR, CDR2 FQNEAQ (reference sequence). This CDR3 spans 16 amino acids. For the CDR3, the DNA is TGTGCCAGCAGCCCCCTAGGGGGGCGGCGAGTCAATGAGCAGTTCTTC. Its protein product is CASSPLGGRRVNEQFF.

Here the CDR3 DNA reads TGTGCCAGCAGCCCGCAGGGAATTCAGGTGACCTACAATGAGCAGTTCTTC. It yields the protein CASSPQGIQVTYNEQFF. The genes are TRBV7-9 and TRBJ2-1, with a weak D call TRBD1 (5 bases). Trimming took 5 bases from V and 2 from J, leaving 19 bases between them. The CDR3 has 17 amino acids. Germline lookup yields CDR1 SEHNR and CDR2 FQNEAQ (reference sequence). Based on the CDR3 plus reference TRBV7-9 and TRBJ2-1, the full variable domain is DTGVSQNPRHKITKRGQNVTFRCDPISEHNRLYWYRQTLGQGPEFLTYFQNEAQLEKSRLLSDRFSAERPKGSFSTLEIQRTEQGDSAMYLCASSPQGIQVTYNEQFFGPGTRLTVL.

This chain uses TRBV5-1 with TRBJ2-7, with 7 bases fitting TRBD2. Germline-derived CDR1 and CDR2 are SGHRS and YFSETQ. J was trimmed by 0 bases and V by 4 bases; bases with no gene match: 13. The CDR3 consists of 17 residues. The DNA of the CDR3 is TGCGCCAGCAGCCGGGGGGTCGTGGCGGGGAGCTCCTACGAGCAGTACTTC. Amino acid sequence: CASSRGVVAGSSYEQYF.

This chain links TRBV5-6 with TRBJ2-7, with 13 bases fitting TRBD2. The CDR3 covers 17 residues. Looked up from germline, CDR1 is SGHDT and CDR2 is YYEEEE. Trimming removed 2 bases from V and 4 bases from J; junction bases left unmatched: 9. CDR3 nucleotides: TGTGCCAGCAGCTTCGATTGGACTAGCGGGAGTCATTACGAGCAGTACTTC. Its protein is CASSFDWTSGSHYEQYF.

The chain joins TRBV11-2 to TRBJ2-7, with 10 bases lining up with TRBD2. Trimming at V came to 4 bases and at J to 6 bases, leaving 21 bases not matched to a gene. Germline V gives CDR1 SGHAT, CDR2 FQNNGV. The CDR3 is 19 residues long. This CDR3 reads CASSYPPGLADPTPGEQYF. In DNA, the CDR3 is TGTGCCAGCAGCTACCCCCCAGGACTAGCGGACCCCACCCCCGGCGAGCAGTACTTC.

This chain uses TRBV20-1 with TRBJ2-7; no firm D call. CDR1 and CDR2 from the germline V gene are DFQATT and SNEGSKA (reference sequence). With 1 base removed from V and 2 bases from J, the gap between germline ends came to 6 bases. This CDR3 has 12 amino acids. The CDR3 DNA is TGCAGTGCTAGAGTAACAGCCTACGAGCAGTACTTC. Encoded protein: CSARVTAYEQYF.

This clonotype was seen more than once but under ten times. The chain carries TRBV29-1 and TRBJ2-2; 10 nucleotides match TRBD1. Looked up from germline, CDR1 is SQVTM and CDR2 is ANQGSEA. Trimming cost V 6 bases and J 5 bases; bases outside gene matches: 6. CDR3 size: 14 residues. The DNA for the CDR3 is TGCAGCGTCCGGGACAGGGGTGGTACCGGGGAGCTGTTTTTT. This translates into CSVRDRGGTGELFF.

The chain recombines TRBV20-1 with TRBJ1-1; the D gene is possibly TRBD1 (5 bases). CDR3 length: 15 amino acids. With 5 bases removed from V and 0 bases from J, the gap between germline ends came to 16 bases. CDR1 DFQATT and CDR2 SNEGSKA come from the germline V gene (reference sequence). CDR3 nucleotides: TGCAGTGCTTCTACCTTCGGGACCGTGAACACTGAAGCTTTCTTT. This codes for CSASTFGTVNTEAFF.

The chain has TRBV20-1 and TRBJ2-5, with D possibly TRBD2 on 6 matching bases. V gave up 5 bases and J gave up 3 bases, with 19 bases separating them. CDR3 length: 15 residues. CDR1 DFQATT and CDR2 SNEGSKA come from the germline V gene (reference sequence). The CDR3 protein is CSAQDMTRTKETQYF. DNA for the CDR3: TGCAGTGCTCAGGACATGACTAGGACGAAAGAGACCCAGTACTTC.